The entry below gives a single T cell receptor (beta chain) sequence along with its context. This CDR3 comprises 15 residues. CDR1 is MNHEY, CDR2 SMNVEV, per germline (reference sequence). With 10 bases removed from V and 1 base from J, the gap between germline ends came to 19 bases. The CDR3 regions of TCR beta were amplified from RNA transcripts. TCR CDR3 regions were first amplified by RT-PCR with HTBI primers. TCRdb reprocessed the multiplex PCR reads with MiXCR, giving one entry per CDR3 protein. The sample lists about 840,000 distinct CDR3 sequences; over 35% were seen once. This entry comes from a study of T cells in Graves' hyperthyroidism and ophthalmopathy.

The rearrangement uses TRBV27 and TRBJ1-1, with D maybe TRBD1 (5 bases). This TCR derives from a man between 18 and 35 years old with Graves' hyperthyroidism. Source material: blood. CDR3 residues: CAIVPIGHPNTEAFF. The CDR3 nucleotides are TGTGCCATCGTACCGATTGGACACCCGAACACTGAAGCTTTCTTT.